This T cell receptor (beta chain) emerged from a study of cytomegalovirus exposure and HLA in healthy donors. The overall study: An analysis done earlier identified about 100 million unique TCR beta sequences from about 179 million T cells.

With V trimmed by 1 base and J by 5 bases, 10 bases remained unmatched. In germline, CDR1 is MDHEN, CDR2 SYDVKM. This CDR3 spans 18 amino acids. Primers: 60 Vbeta forward and 13 Jbeta reverse. The assay was immunoSEQ multiplex PCR, and TCRdb's table has in-frame clones only and misses some. Here the sample table reports about 130,000 clones. Material for sequencing was PBMCs. The receptor comes from a woman aged 40 to 49 in good health and CMV-seropositive. The rearrangement uses TRBV28 and TRBJ2-3; 12 bases line up with TRBD1. CDR3 loop: CASSLFGDRGPREDTQYF. CDR3 nucleotides: TGTGCCAGCAGTTTATTTGGGGACAGGGGGCCGAGGGAAGATACGCAGTATTTT.